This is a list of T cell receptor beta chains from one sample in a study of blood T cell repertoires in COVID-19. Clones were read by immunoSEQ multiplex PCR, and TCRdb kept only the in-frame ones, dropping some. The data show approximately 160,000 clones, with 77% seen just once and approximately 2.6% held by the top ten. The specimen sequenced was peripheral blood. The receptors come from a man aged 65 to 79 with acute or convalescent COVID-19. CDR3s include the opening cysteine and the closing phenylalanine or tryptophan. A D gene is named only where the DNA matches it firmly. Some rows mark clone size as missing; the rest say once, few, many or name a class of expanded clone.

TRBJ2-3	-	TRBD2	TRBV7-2	TGTGCCAGCAGCCGTCTTACTCGGGGGGGCCGAGATACGCAGTATTTT	CASSRLTRGGRDTQYF
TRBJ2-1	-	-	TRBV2	TGTGCCAGCAGTGAAGCGCTTCACGGTGAGCAGTTCTTC	CASSEALHGEQFF
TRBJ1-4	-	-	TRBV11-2	TGTGCCAGCAGCTTAGCAAGCGGGAACAATGAAAAACTGTTTTTT	CASSLASGNNEKLFF
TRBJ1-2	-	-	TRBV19	TGTGCCAGTAGTGTCGGTTCCGGGAATGGCTACACCTTC	CASSVGSGNGYTF
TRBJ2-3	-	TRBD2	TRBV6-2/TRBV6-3	TGTGCCAGCACCCCTCGGAGTGCGGGAGGGCCGGATACGCAGTATTTT	CASTPRSAGGPDTQYF
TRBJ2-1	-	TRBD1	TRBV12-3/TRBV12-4	TGTGCCAGCAGAAACAGGGGGCCTGAGCAGTTCTTC	CASRNRGPEQFF
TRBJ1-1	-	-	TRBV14	TGTGCCAGCAGCCAAAATACGGGATCAACTTTCTTT	CASSQNTGSTFF
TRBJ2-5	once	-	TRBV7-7	TGTGCCAGCAGCTTAGCGCTCACAGATTCGTTATCCCCGGGGGAGACCCAGTACTTC	CASSLALTDSLSPGETQYF
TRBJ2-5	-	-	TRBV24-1	TGTGCCACCAGTGATTTCGGGTTAGCGGCGGGCCAAGAGACCCAGTACTTC	CATSDFGLAAGQETQYF
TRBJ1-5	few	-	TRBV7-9	TGTGCCAGCAGCTTAGCGGGCGCGAATCAGCCCCAGCATTTT	CASSLAGANQPQHF
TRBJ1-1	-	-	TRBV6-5	TGTGCCAGCAGATCCCAGGGCCTTATGAACACTGAAGCTTTCTTT	CASRSQGLMNTEAFF
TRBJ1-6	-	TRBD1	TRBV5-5	TGTGCCAGCAGCCGTCGACAGGGAACGTCACCCCTCCACTTT	CASSRRQGTSPLHF
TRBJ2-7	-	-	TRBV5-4	TGTGCCAGCAGCTTGGGGGCCACAACGAACTACGAGCAGTACTTC	CASSLGATTNYEQYF
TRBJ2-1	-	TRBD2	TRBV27	TGTGCCAGCAGTTTAGCGGGGGTATACAATGAGCAGTTCTTC	CASSLAGVYNEQFF
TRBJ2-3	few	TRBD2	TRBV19	TGTGCCAGTAGTCGGCCCGGACTAGCGGGGGGGCCTCGCACAGATACGCAGTATTTT	CASSRPGLAGGPRTDTQYF
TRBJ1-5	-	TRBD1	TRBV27	TGTGCCAGCAAGCCATTGGGACAGCTAGATCAGCCCCAGCATTTT	CASKPLGQLDQPQHF
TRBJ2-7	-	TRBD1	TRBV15	TGTGCCACCAGCAGAGGGGGGACCCAGGGGGTCGACGAGCAGTACTTC	CATSRGGTQGVDEQYF
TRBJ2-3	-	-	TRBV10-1	TGCGCCAGCAGAGAACAGGACACAGATACGCAGTATTTT	CASREQDTDTQYF
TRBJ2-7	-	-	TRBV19	TGTGCCAGTAGTATAGGCAGCTACGAGCAGTACTTC	CASSIGSYEQYF
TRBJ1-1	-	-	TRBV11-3	TGTGCCAGCAGCTCCCAGGGCAACACTGAAGCTTTCTTT	CASSSQGNTEAFF
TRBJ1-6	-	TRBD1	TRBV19	TGTGCCAGTAGGCTGACAGGGTACTCACCCCTCCACTTT	CASRLTGYSPLHF
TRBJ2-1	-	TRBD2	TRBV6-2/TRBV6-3	TGTGCCAGCAGTAAAGGACTAGCGGGAGGGCCGAGCTCCTACAATGAGCAGTTCTTC	CASSKGLAGGPSSYNEQFF
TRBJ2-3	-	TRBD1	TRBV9	TGTGCCAGCAGCGTGAGGGGACAGGGGAACACAGATACGCAGTATTTT	CASSVRGQGNTDTQYF
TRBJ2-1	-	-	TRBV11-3	TGTGCCAGCAGCCGACTAGAAAGTCTCTACAATGAGCAGTTCTTC	CASSRLESLYNEQFF
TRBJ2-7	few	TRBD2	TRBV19	TGTGCCAGTAGTTTGGGGGGGTCTTGGTACGAGCAGTACTTC	CASSLGGSWYEQYF
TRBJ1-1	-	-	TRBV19	TGTGCCATCGACACCGGGACACCGAACACTGAAGCTTTCTTT	CAIDTGTPNTEAFF
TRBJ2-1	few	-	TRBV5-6	TGTGCCAGCAGCCTCCCTCCCCCCTCCTACAATGAGCAGTTCTTC	CASSLPPPSYNEQFF
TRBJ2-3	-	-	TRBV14	TGTGCCAGCAGCCAAGATCCGGTCGCGAGAGGGACAGATACGCAGTATTTT	CASSQDPVARGTDTQYF
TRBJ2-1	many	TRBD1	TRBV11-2	TGTGCCAGCAGCTCCCGTGCTCTGGACAGGGGATACAATGAGCAGTTCTTC	CASSSRALDRGYNEQFF
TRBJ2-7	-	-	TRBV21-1	TGTGCCAGCAGCAAAGGGCGGCGCCATTCCTACGAGCAGTACTTC	CASSKGRRHSYEQYF
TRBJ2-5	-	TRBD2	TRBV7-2	TGTGCCAGCAGTTCCGGACTACTAGCGGACCTACAAGAGACCCAGTACTTC	CASSSGLLADLQETQYF
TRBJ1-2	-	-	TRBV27	TGTGCCAGCAGTGCGGGGCCGGGGGGCTATGGCTACACCTTC	CASSAGPGGYGYTF
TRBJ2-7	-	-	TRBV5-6	TGTGCCAGCAGCTTCCAAGGTCGGATAGCCGAGCAGTACTTC	CASSFQGRIAEQYF
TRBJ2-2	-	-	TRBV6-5	TGTGCCAGCGCGACGAACACCGGGGAGCTGTTTTTT	CASATNTGELFF
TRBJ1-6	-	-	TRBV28	TGTGCCAGCAGTCCGATCGGTTATAATTCACCCCTCCACTTT	CASSPIGYNSPLHF
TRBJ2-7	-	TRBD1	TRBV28	TGTGCCAGCGCCCGGACAGGGCGCTACGAGCAGTACTTC	CASARTGRYEQYF
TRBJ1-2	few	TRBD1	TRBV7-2	TGTGCCAGCAGCCCGGGACAGGGACCAGTCTATGGCTACACCTTC	CASSPGQGPVYGYTF
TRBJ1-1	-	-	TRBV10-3	TGTGCCGCAAAAGGACAGACGAACACTGAAGCTTTCTTT	CAAKGQTNTEAFF
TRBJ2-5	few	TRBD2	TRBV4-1	TGCGCCAGCAGCCCTCGGACTAGCGGGGGGGCCCTGGAGACCCAGTACTTC	CASSPRTSGGALETQYF
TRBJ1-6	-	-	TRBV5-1	TGCGCCAGCAGCTTGCTAGGTAATAATTCACCCCTCCACTTT	CASSLLGNNSPLHF
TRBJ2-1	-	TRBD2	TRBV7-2	TGTGCCAGCAGCCCCCGAGAGCGGGACTACAATGAGCAGTTCTTC	CASSPRERDYNEQFF
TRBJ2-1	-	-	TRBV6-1	TGTGCCAGCAGTGAAAGTTGGGGCAACTCCTACAATGAGCAGTTCTTC	CASSESWGNSYNEQFF
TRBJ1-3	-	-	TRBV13	TGTGCCAGCAGCGCGGGGACTCTTCAAGGAAACACCATATATTTT	CASSAGTLQGNTIYF
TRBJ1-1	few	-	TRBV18	TGTGCCAGCTCACCAAGGCAGGGCAGGGGCAAGACTGAAGCTTTCTTT	CASSPRQGRGKTEAFF
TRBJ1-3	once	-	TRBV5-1	TGCGCCAGCAGTCCCTTGTCTGGAAACACCATATATTTT	CASSPLSGNTIYF
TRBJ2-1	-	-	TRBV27	TGTGCCAGCAGGGCGGGGCCCCGGGACAATGAGCAGTTCTTC	CASRAGPRDNEQFF
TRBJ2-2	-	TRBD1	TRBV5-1	TGCGCCAGCAGCTTGGACGGGACAGGGGGCACCGGGGAGCTGTTTTTT	CASSLDGTGGTGELFF
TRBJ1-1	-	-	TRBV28	TGTGCCAGCAGTTCCCCCATGATGGGGGGCACTGAAGCTTTCTTT	CASSSPMMGGTEAFF
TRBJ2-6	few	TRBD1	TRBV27	TGTGCCAGCCAGCCCGGGACAGCACCTGGGGCCAACGTCCTGACTTTC	CASQPGTAPGANVLTF
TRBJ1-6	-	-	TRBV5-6	TGTGCCAGCAGCGATATAACTACATTCGGGTTGTCACCCCTCCACTTT	CASSDITTFGLSPLHF
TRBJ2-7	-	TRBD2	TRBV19	TGTGCCAGTAGATCGGGACTAGCAGACTACGAGCAGTACTTC	CASRSGLADYEQYF
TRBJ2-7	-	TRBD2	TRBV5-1	TGCGCCAGCAGCCCCCGACTAGCGGGGGGCCAAGTTTTTTACGAGCAGTACTTC	CASSPRLAGGQVFYEQYF
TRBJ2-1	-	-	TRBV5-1	TGCGCCAGCAGACAGAACCTGGGAGTGGGTGAGCAGTTCTTC	CASRQNLGVGEQFF
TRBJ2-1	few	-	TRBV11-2	TGTGCCAGCAGCCCAAACTACAATGAGCAGTTCTTC	CASSPNYNEQFF
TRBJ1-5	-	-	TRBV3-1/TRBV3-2	TGTGCCAGCAGCCAAGACACTGTAAATCAGCCCCAGCATTTT	CASSQDTVNQPQHF
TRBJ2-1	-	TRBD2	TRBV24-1	TGTGCCACCGAAGGAGCGGGAGGGCCTGCGAATGAGCAGTTCTTC	CATEGAGGPANEQFF
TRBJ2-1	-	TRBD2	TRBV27	TGTGCCAGCAGTTTCCTTATAGCGGGAGGGCCTGATGAGCAGTTCTTC	CASSFLIAGGPDEQFF